This section outlines one T cell receptor beta chain sequence together with its context. This clonotype was seen many times. Its antigen is still unknown. The sample holds no much larger clone one base away, and base qualities are not on file. The CDR3 has 11 amino acids, counting the end cysteine and phenylalanine. Only the CDR3 portion is preserved as DNA: 33 bases, with reading frame beginning at the first base. According to the germline V gene (reference sequence), CDR1 reads DFQATT and CDR2 reads SNEGSKA. V is cut back by 6 bases and J by 9 bases, with 3 bases in the junction unmatched. This sample is part of a study of post-analysis software for immune sequencing data (dated by TCRdb to the mid-2010s). A note on the overall study: The recorded disease courses included relapsing-remitting, secondary progressive and progressive-relapsing multiple sclerosis, and some patients had no subtype annotation. Patient repertoires were compared against 11 to 12 previously published healthy control repertoires from donors aged roughly 6 to 26 years. A subset of samples was prepared in parallel using single-end sample barcoding, then pooled and co-amplified after Illumina adapter ligation.

The receptor library was made with PCR. Instrument on record: Illumina HiSeq 2500. Unique molecular identifiers were incorporated into TCR beta cDNA libraries to reduce PCR and sequencing biases. Some 500,000 cDNA molecules were obtained per 1 to 10 million input T cells, so each molecule approximated one T cell. The patient libraries were prepared and sequenced with the same protocol used for the earlier healthy control dataset. Samples belonging to the same batch were prepared together, multiplexed and sequenced on a shared HiSeq lane. As for the original processing: MIGEC was used to process the raw barcoded reads, and molecular identifier groups with only a single read were discarded before consensus assembly and CDR3 extraction. VDJtools was used for post-analysis of the clonotype tables, and diversity was normalized by down-sampling every dataset to the size of the smallest sample. In repertoire overlap clustering, CDR3 amino acid sequences, but not nucleotide sequences, were matched to correct batch-related cross-sample contamination. TCRdb passed the public sequencing reads through fastp at Q25 and MiXCR, retaining productive beta sequences. Here each entry gathers all rows of one CDR3 protein and keeps the most common genes and DNA. These V and J calls derive from TCRdb rather than the authors' analysis. This sample comprises approximately 460,000 distinct CDR3 sequences, roughly 45% of them detected only once. The ten most abundant clones make up roughly an eighth of the sample.

Overall results and qualifications from the work: Patients showed significantly higher frequencies than controls for five TRBV segments, among them TRBV5-6, TRBV5-1 and TRBV20-1. Strong co-clustering of samples prepared in the same batch was shown by direct clustering with F measure, prompting a batch-effect correction. Multiple sclerosis patients had significantly lower normalized Chao1 diversity than controls, a result that suggests substantial peripheral T-cell clonal expansion. The multiple sclerosis patient group was slightly younger than the control group.

TCR beta repertoires were profiled from peripheral blood of 13 young patients with multiple sclerosis to demonstrate the VDJtools post-analysis software. Multiple sclerosis patients were children and adolescents aged about 6 to 16 years. The sample consisted of blood. The TCR sequence derives from a girl aged 5-17 years with multiple sclerosis. The V and J segments used are TRBV20-1 and TRBJ2-1, and 9 bases in between align with TRBD1. The DNA reads TGCAGTGCCGGACAGGGGTTTGAGCAGTTCTTC. It translates as CSAGQGFEQFF.